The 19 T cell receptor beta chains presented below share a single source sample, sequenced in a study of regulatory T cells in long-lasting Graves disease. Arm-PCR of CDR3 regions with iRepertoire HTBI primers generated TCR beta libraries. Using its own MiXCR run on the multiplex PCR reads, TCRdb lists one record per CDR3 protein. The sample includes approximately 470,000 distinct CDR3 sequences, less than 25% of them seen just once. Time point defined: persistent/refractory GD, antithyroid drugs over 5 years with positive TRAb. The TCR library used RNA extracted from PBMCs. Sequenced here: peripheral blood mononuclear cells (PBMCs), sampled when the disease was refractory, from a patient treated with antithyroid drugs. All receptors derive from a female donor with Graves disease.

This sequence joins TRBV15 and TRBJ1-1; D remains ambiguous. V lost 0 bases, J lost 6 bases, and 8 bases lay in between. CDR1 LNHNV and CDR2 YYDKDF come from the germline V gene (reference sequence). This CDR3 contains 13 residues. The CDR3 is CATSRDLEAEAFF. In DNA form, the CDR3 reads TGTGCCACCAGCAGAGATCTGGAGGCTGAAGCTTTCTTT. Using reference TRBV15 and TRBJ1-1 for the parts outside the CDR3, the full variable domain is DAMVIQNPRYQVTQFGKPVTLSCSQTLNHNVMYWYQQKSSQAPKLLFHYYDKDFNNEADTPDNFQSRRPNTSFCFLDIRSPGLGDTAMYLCATSRDLEAEAFFGQGTRLTVV.

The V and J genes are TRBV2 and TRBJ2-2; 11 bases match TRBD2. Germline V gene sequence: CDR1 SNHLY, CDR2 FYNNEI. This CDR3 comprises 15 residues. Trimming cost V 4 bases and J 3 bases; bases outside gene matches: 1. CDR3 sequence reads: CASSGLAGYTGELFF. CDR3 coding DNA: TGTGCCAGCAGTGGACTAGCGGGATACACCGGGGAGCTGTTTTTT.

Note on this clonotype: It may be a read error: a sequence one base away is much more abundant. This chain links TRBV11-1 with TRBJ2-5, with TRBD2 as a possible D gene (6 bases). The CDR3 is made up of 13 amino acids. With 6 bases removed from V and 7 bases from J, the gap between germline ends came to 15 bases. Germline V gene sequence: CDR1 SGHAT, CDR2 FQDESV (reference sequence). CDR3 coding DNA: TGTGCCAGCAGGAGGAGGGGTGGCGGGACCCAGTACTTC. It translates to CASRRRGGGTQYF.

CDR3 bases: TGTGCCAGCAGTTTATCGATGAATTCGGGGTATGAAGCTTTCTTT. Residues: CASSLSMNSGYEAFF. This chain links TRBV27 with TRBJ1-1; D gene uncertain. The CDR3 sequence is 15 residues long. The ends were cut back, 0 bases at V and 7 bases at J, with 15 bases in the middle. CDR1 and CDR2 (germline): MNHEY, SMNVEV (reference sequence).

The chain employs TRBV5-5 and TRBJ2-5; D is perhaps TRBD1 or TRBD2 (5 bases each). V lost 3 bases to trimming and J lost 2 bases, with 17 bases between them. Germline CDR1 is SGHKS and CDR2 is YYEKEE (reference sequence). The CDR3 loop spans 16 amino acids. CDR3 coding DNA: TGTGCCAGCAGCTCGGAGTGGGGGAGTGGGCAAGAGACCCAGTACTTC. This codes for CASSSEWGSGQETQYF. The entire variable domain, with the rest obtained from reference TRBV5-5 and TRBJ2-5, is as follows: DAGVTQSPTHLIKTRGQQVTLRCSPISGHKSVSWYQQVLGQGPQFIFQYYEKEERGRGNFPDRFSARQFPNYSSELNVNALLLGDSALYLCASSSEWGSGQETQYFGPGTRLLVL.

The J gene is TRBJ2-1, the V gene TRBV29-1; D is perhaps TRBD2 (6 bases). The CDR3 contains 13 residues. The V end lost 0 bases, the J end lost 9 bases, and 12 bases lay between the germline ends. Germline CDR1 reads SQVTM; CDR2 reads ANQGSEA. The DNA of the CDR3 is TGCAGCGTTGAAGAGGAGGCCGGGGGTGAGCAGTTCTTC. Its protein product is CSVEEEAGGEQFF.

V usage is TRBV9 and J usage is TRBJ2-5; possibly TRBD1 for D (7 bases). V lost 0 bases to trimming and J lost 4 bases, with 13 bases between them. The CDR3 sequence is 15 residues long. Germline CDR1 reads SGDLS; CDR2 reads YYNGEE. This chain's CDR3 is CASSVEGAGGETQYF. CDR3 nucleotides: TGTGCCAGCAGCGTAGAGGGGGCCGGGGGAGAGACCCAGTACTTC. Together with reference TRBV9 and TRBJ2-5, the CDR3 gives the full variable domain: DSGVTQTPKHLITATGQRVTLRCSPRSGDLSVYWYQQSLDQGLQFLIQYYNGEERAKGNILERFSAQQFPDLHSELNLSSLELGDSALYFCASSVEGAGGETQYFGPGTRLLVL.

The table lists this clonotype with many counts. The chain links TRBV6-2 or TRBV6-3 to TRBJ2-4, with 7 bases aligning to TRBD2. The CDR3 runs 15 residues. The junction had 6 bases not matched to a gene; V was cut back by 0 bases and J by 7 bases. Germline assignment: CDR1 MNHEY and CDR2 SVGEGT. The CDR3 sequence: CASSYSIQGGNIQYF. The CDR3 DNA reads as TGTGCCAGCAGTTACTCAATTCAGGGAGGGAACATTCAGTACTTC.

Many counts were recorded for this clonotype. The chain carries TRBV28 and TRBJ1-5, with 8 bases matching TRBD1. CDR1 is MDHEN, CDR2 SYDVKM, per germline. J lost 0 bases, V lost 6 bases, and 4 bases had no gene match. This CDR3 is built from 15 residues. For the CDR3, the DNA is TGTGCCAGCAGCCTGACAGGGGATAGCAATCAGCCCCAGCATTTT. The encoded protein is CASSLTGDSNQPQHF.

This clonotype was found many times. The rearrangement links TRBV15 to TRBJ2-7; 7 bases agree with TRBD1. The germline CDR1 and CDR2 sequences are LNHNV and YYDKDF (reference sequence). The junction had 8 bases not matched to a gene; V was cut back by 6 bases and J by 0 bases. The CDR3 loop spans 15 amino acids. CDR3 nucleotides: TGTGCCACCAGAATCGGTGACAGGGTCTCCTACGAGCAGTACTTC. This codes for CATRIGDRVSYEQYF. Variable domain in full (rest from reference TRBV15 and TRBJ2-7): DAMVIQNPRYQVTQFGKPVTLSCSQTLNHNVMYWYQQKSSQAPKLLFHYYDKDFNNEADTPDNFQSRRPNTSFCFLDIRSPGLGDTAMYLCATRIGDRVSYEQYFGPGTRLTVT.

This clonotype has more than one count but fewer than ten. CDR3 loop: CASSLEVSGNTIYF. The DNA for the CDR3 is TGTGCCAGCAGCTTAGAGGTATCTGGAAACACCATATATTTT. The chain carries TRBV7-9 and TRBJ1-3; D is unclear. The CDR3 is 14 amino acids. Trimming removed 1 base at V and 1 base at J, with 5 bases between. Germline V gene data show CDR1 as SEHNR and CDR2 as FQNEAQ (reference sequence).

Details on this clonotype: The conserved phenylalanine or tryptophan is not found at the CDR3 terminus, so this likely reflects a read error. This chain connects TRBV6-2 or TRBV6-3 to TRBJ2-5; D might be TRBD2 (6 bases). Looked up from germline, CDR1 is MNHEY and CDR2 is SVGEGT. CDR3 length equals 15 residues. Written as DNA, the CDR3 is TGTGCCACCAGTGATTTGCAGGGAGGATGGGAGACCCAGTACCTC. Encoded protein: CATSDLQGGWETQYL.

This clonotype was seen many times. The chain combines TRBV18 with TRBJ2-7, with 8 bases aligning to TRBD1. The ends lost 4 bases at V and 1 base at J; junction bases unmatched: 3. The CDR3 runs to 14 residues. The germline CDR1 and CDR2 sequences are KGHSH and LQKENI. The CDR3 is CASSRGQGSYEQYF. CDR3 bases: TGTGCCAGCTCACGTGGACAGGGATCCTACGAGCAGTACTTC.

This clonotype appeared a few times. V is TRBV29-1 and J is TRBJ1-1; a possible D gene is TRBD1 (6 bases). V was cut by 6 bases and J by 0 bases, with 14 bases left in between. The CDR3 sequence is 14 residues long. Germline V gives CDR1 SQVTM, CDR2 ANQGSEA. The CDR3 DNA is TGCAGCGTGAGTAGACAGGCGGTGAACACTGAAGCTTTCTTT. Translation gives CSVSRQAVNTEAFF.

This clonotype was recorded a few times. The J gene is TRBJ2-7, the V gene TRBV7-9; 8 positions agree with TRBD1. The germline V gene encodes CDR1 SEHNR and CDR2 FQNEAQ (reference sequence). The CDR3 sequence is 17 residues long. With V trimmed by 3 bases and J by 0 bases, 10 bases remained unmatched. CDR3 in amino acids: CASSFLGQGYVSYEQYF. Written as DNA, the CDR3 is TGTGCCAGCAGCTTTCTAGGACAGGGTTATGTCTCCTACGAGCAGTACTTC.

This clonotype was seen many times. The CDR3 DNA follows: TGTGCCAGCTCACCCAGACACGGATCCTACGAGCAGTACTTC. As protein: CASSPRHGSYEQYF. The chain is built from TRBV18 and TRBJ2-7; D uncertain. V lost 3 bases to trimming and J lost 1 base, with 10 bases between them. Germline CDR1 is KGHSH and CDR2 is LQKENI. CDR3 length: 14 amino acids. The variable domain in full, completed from reference TRBV18 and TRBJ2-7, reads NAGVMQNPRHLVRRRGQEARLRCSPMKGHSHVYWYRQLPEEGLKFMVYLQKENIIDESGMPKERFSAEFPKEGPSILRIQQVVRGDSAAYFCASSPRHGSYEQYFGPGTRLTVT.

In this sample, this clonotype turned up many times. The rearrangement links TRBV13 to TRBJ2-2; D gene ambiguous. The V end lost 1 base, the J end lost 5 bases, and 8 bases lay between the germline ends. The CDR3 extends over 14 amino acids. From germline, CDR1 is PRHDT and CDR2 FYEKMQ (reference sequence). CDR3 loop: CASSLVRRTGELFF. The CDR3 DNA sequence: TGTGCCAGCAGCTTAGTACGGAGAACCGGGGAGCTGTTTTTT.

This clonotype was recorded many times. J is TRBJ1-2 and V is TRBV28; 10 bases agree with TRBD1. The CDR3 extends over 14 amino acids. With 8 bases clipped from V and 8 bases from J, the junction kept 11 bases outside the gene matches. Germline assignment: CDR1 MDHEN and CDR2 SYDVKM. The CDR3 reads CASCRDGTGDGYTF. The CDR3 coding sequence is TGTGCCAGCTGCCGAGACGGGACAGGGGACGGCTACACCTTC.

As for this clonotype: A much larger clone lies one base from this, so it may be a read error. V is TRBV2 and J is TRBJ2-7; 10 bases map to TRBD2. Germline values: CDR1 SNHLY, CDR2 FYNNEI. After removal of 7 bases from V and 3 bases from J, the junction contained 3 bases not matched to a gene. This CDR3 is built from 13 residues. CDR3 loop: CASKREGRYEQYF. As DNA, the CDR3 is TGTGCCAGCAAGCGGGAGGGCCGCTACGAGCAGTACTTC. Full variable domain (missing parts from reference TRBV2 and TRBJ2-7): EPEVTQTPSHQVTQMGQEVILRCVPISNHLYFYWYRQILGQKVEFLVSFYNNEISEKSEIFDDQFSVERPDGSNFTLKIRSTKLEDSAMYFCASKREGRYEQYFGPGTRLTVT.